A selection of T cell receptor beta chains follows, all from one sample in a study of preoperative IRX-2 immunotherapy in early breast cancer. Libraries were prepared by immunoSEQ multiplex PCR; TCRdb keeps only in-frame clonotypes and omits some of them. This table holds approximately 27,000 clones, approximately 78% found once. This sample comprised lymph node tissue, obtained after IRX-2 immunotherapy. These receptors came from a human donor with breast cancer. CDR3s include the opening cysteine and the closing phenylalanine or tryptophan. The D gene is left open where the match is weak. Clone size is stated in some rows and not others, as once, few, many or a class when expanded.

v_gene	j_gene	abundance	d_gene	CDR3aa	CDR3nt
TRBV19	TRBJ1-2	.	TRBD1	CASAGQGRSYGYTF	TGTGCCAGTGCGGGACAGGGAAGGTCCTATGGCTACACCTTC
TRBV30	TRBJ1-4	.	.	CAWSVLSEKLFF	TGTGCCTGGAGTGTACTAAGTGAAAAACTGTTTTTT
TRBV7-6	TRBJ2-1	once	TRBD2	CASSLASGGNNEQFF	TGTGCCAGCAGCTTGGCAAGCGGGGGGAATAATGAGCAGTTCTTC
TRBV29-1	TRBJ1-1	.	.	CSVVAGAGRPEAFF	TGCAGCGTTGTTGCAGGGGCGGGTCGTCCTGAAGCTTTCTTT
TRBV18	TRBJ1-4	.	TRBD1	CASSPGTVWASFGIGEKLFF	TGTGCCAGCTCACCAGGGACAGTTTGGGCGTCTTTTGGGATAGGTGAAAAACTGTTTTTT
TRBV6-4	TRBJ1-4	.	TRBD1	CASRNGQGVGSEKLFF	TGTGCCAGCAGGAACGGACAGGGGGTGGGGTCCGAAAAACTGTTTTTT
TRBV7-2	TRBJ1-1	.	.	CASSPTAGAVEAFF	TGTGCCAGCAGCCCCACCGCCGGGGCTGTCGAAGCTTTCTTT
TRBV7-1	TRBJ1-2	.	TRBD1	CASSLIWDRDYGYTF	TGTGCCAGCAGCTTGATTTGGGACAGAGACTATGGCTACACCTTC
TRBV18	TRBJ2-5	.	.	CASSQGTQETQYF	TGTGCCAGCTCACAGGGCACTCAAGAGACCCAGTACTTC
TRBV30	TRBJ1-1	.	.	CAWAKNTEAFF	TGTGCCTGGGCAAAGAACACTGAAGCTTTCTTT
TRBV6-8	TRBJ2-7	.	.	CASSSTGTPYEQYF	TGTGCCAGCAGTTCTACCGGGACACCATACGAGCAGTACTTC
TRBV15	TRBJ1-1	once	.	CATSRDRGSNTEAFF	TGTGCCACCAGCAGAGATCGAGGCTCGAACACTGAAGCTTTCTTT
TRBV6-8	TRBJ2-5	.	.	CASSYVGETQYF	TGTGCCAGCAGTTACGTTGGAGAGACCCAGTACTTC
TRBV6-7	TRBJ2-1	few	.	CASSFGVNEQFF	TGTGCCAGCAGTTTTGGAGTTAATGAGCAGTTCTTC
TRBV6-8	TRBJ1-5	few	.	CASRQGLRNQPQHF	TGTGCCAGCAGACAGGGTTTAAGGAATCAGCCCCAGCATTTT
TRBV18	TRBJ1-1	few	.	CASSPPQGTGTEAFF	TGTGCCAGCTCACCACCCCAGGGTACGGGCACTGAAGCTTTCTTT
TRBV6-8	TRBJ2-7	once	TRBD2	CASSYLAGGPKNEQYF	TGTGCCAGCAGTTACCTGGCGGGGGGTCCGAAGAACGAGCAGTACTTC
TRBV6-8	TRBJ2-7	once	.	CASSRDLVEQYF	TGTGCCAGCAGCCGGGACCTCGTCGAGCAGTACTTC
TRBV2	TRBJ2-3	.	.	CASSEGRRGTDTQYF	TGTGCCAGCAGTGAAGGAAGAAGAGGCACAGATACGCAGTATTTT
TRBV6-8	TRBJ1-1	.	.	CASSANRDYTEAFF	TGTGCCAGCAGTGCAAACAGGGATTACACTGAAGCTTTCTTT
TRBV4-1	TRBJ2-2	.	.	CASSQPDTSNTGELFF	TGCGCCAGCAGCCAACCTGACACTTCGAACACCGGGGAGCTGTTTTTT
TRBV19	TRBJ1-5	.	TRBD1	CASSTGQGGNQPQHF	TGTGCCAGTAGTACCGGACAGGGCGGCAATCAGCCCCAGCATTTT
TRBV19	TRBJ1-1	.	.	CASSIEEGMNTEAFF	TGTGCCAGTAGTATAGAGGAGGGAATGAACACTGAAGCTTTCTTT
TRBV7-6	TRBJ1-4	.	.	CASSMTNAWGEGEKLFF	TGTGCCAGCAGCATGACAAATGCATGGGGGGAGGGTGAAAAACTGTTTTTT
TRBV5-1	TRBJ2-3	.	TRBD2	CASSPGLASTDTQYF	TGCGCCAGCAGCCCTGGACTAGCTAGCACAGATACGCAGTATTTT
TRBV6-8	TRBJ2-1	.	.	CASSAQVFNEQFF	TGTGCCAGCAGTGCTCAGGTGTTCAATGAGCAGTTCTTC
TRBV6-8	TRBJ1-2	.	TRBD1	CASGQGEFNYGYTF	TGTGCCAGCGGGCAGGGGGAATTTAACTATGGCTACACCTTC
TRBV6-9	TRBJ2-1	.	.	CASSQWTDTYNEQFF	TGTGCCAGCAGTCAGTGGACCGATACCTACAATGAGCAGTTCTTC
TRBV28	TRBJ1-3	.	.	CASRFNSGNTIYF	TGTGCCAGCCGATTCAACTCTGGAAACACCATATATTTT
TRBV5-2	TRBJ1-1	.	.	CASGRGSNTEAFF	TGTGCCAGCGGGCGGGGGTCTAACACTGAAGCTTTCTTT
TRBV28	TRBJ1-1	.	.	CASSYVDWNTEAFF	TGTGCCAGCAGTTACGTAGACTGGAACACTGAAGCTTTCTTT
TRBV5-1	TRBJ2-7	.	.	CASSLEAGFSGEQYF	TGCGCCAGCAGCTTGGAGGCGGGGTTTTCCGGGGAGCAGTACTTC
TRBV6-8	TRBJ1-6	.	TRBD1	CASSPPGQGRSPLHF	TGTGCCAGCAGTCCTCCGGGACAGGGAAGATCACCCCTCCACTTT
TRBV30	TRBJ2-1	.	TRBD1	CACKSRGPNNEQFF	TGTGCCTGTAAATCCAGGGGGCCCAACAATGAGCAGTTCTTC
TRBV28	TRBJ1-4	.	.	CASSRDTGKMSEKLFF	TGTGCCAGCAGTCGGGACACTGGGAAGATGAGTGAAAAACTGTTTTTT
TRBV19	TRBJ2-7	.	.	CASSILAVGSYEQYF	TGTGCCAGTAGTATTTTAGCGGTCGGCTCCTACGAGCAGTACTTC
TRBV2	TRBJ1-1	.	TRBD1	CANVLSVGRGPTEAFF	TGTGCCAACGTACTCTCGGTTGGCAGGGGGCCCACTGAAGCTTTCTTT
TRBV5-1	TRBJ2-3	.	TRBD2	CASSQDSGGARTDTQYF	TGCGCCAGCAGCCAAGATAGCGGGGGGGCCAGGACAGATACGCAGTATTTT
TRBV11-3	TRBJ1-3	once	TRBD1	CASSPWTGSGNTIYF	TGTGCCAGCAGCCCGTGGACAGGGTCTGGAAACACCATATATTTT
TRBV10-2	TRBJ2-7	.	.	CASSGTRQGEQYF	TGCGCCAGCAGTGGAACCAGGCAGGGCGAGCAGTACTTC
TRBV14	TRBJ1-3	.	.	CASSQRTGSGNTIYF	TGTGCCAGCAGCCAACGTACAGGGTCTGGAAACACCATATATTTT
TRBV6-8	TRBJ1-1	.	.	CASSAQYTEAFF	TGTGCCAGCAGTGCACAGTACACTGAAGCTTTCTTT
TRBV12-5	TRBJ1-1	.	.	CASGLVATMNTEAFF	TGTGCTAGTGGTTTGGTAGCTACGATGAACACTGAAGCTTTCTTT
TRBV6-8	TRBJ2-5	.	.	CASGWPQETQYF	TGTGCCAGCGGTTGGCCACAAGAGACCCAGTACTTC
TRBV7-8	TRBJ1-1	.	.	CASSIILRTNTEAFF	TGTGCCAGCAGTATAATACTTAGGACTAACACTGAAGCTTTCTTT
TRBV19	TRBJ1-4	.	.	CASSTWTPLPEKLFF	TGTGCCAGTAGTACCTGGACACCACTACCTGAAAAACTGTTTTTT
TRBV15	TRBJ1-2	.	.	CATSSRDAPGGYGYTF	TGTGCCACCAGCTCTCGGGACGCGCCCGGAGGCTATGGCTACACCTTC
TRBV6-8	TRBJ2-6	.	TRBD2	CASSPLAAGANVLTF	TGTGCCAGCAGCCCTCTAGCGGCTGGGGCCAACGTCCTGACTTTC